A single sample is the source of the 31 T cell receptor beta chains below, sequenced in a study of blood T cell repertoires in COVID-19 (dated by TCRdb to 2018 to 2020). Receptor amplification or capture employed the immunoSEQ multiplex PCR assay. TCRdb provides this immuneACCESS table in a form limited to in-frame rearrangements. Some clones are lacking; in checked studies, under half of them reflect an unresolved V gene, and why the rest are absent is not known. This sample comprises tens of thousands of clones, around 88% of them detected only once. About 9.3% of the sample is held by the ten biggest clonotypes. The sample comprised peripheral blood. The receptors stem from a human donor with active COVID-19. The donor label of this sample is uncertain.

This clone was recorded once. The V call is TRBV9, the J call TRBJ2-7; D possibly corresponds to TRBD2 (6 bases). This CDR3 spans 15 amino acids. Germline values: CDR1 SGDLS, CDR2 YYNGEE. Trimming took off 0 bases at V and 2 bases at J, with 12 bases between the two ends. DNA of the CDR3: TGTGCCAGCAGCGTAGGTGGGGGGTCTCCCTACGAGCAGTACTTC. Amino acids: CASSVGGGSPYEQYF.

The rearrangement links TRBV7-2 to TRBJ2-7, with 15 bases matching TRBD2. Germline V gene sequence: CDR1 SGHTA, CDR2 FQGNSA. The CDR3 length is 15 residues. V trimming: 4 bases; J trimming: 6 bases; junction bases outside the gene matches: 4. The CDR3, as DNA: TGTGCCAGCAGCTCCTTGGGACTAGCGGGAGGCGAGCAGTACTTC. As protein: CASSSLGLAGGEQYF.

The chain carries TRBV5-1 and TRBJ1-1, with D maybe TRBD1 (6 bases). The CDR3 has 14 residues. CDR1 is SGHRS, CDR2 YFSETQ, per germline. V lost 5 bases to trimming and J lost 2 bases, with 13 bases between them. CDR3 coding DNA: TGCGCCAGCAGTCATGGACAGCTTAACACTGAAGCTTTCTTT. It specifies CASSHGQLNTEAFF.

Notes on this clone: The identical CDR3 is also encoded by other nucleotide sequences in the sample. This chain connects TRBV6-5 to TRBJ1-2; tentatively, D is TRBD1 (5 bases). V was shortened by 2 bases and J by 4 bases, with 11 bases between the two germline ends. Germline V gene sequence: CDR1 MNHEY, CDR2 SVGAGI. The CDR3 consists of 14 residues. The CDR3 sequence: CASSYGQGLYGYTF. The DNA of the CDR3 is TGTGCCAGCAGTTACGGTCAGGGTCTCTATGGCTACACCTTC.

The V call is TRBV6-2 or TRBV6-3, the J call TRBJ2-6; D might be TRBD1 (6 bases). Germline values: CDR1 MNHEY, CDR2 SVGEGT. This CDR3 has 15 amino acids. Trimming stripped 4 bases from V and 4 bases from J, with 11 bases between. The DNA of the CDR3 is TGTGCCAGCAGTTCCACAGGGATAGGGGCCAACGTCCTGACTTTC. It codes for CASSSTGIGANVLTF.

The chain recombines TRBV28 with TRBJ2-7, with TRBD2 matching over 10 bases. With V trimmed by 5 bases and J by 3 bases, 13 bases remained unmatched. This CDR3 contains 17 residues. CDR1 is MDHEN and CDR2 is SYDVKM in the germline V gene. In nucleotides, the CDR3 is TGTGCCAGCAGTCCCCCTCTGCCGGGACTAGCGTACTACGAGCAGTACTTC. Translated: CASSPPLPGLAYYEQYF.

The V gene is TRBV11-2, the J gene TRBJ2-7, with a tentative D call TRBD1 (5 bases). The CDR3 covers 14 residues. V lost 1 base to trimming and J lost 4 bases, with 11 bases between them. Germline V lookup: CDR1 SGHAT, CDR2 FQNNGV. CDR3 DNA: TGTGCCAGCAGCTTAGCGGTGGGGCTTTACGAGCAGTACTTC. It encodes CASSLAVGLYEQYF.

The CDR3 loop reads CASSVDRHTEAFF. As DNA, the CDR3 is TGTGCCAGCAGCGTAGACAGGCACACTGAAGCTTTCTTT. The chain joins TRBV9 to TRBJ1-1, with a possible D match to TRBD1 (5 bases). This CDR3 is built from 13 residues. Germline lookup yields CDR1 SGDLS and CDR2 YYNGEE. V gave up 0 bases and J gave up 3 bases, with 6 bases separating them.

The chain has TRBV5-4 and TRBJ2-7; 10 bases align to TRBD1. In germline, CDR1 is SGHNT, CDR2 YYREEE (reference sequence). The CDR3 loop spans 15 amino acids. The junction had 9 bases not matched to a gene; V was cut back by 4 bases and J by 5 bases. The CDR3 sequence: CASSPGGQGRHEQYF. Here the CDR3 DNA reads TGTGCCAGCAGCCCAGGGGGACAGGGGCGTCACGAGCAGTACTTC.

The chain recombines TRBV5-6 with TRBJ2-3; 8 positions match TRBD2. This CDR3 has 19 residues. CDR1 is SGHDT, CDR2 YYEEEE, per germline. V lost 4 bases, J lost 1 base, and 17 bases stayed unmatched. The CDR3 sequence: CASSLMREALWKRTDTQYF. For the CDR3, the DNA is TGTGCCAGCAGCCTAATGCGGGAGGCGCTTTGGAAACGCACAGATACGCAGTATTTT.

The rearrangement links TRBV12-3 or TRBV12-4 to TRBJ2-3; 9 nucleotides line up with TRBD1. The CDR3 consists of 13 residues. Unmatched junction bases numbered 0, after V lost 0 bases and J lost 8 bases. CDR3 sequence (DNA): TGTGCCAGCAGTTTAGCGACAGGGGGTACGCAGTATTTT. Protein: CASSLATGGTQYF.

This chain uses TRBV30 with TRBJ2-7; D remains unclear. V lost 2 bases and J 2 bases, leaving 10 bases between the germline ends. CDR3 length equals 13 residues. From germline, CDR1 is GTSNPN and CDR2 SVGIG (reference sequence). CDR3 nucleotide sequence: TGTGCCTGGAGTTACGGTATGGCCTACGAGCAGTACTTC. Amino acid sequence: CAWSYGMAYEQYF.

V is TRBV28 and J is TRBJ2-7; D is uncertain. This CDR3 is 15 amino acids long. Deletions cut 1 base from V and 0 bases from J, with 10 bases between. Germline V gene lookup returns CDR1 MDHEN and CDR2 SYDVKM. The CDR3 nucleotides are TGTGCCAGCAGTTTATTGGGCAGAAGCTCCTACGAGCAGTACTTC. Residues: CASSLLGRSSYEQYF.

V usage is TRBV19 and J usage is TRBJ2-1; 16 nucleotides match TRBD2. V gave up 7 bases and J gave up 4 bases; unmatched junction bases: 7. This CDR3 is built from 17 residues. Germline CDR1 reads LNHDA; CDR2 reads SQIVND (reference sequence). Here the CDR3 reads CASKGGLAGGAYNEQFF. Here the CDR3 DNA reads TGTGCCAGTAAAGGGGGACTAGCGGGAGGGGCATACAATGAGCAGTTCTTC.

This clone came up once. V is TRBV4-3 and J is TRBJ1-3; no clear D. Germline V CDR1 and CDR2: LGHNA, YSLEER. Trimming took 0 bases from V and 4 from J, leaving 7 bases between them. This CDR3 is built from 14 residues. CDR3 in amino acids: CASSQESIGNTIYF. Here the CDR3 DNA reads TGCGCCAGCAGCCAAGAATCTATCGGAAACACCATATATTTT.

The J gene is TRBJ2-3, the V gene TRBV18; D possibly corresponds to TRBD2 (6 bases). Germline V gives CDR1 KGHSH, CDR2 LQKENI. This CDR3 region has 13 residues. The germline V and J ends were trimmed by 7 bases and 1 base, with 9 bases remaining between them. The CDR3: CASLEGGTDTQYF. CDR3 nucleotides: TGTGCCAGCTTGGAGGGCGGCACAGATACGCAGTATTTT.

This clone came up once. The CDR3 reads CASSLLAGESTDTQYF. The CDR3 coding sequence is TGTGCCAGCAGTCTCTTAGCGGGTGAGAGCACAGATACGCAGTATTTT. V is TRBV27 and J is TRBJ2-3, with 7 positions matching TRBD2. This CDR3 spans 16 amino acids. Germline CDR1 is MNHEY and CDR2 is SMNVEV (reference sequence). J was trimmed by 0 bases and V by 5 bases; bases with no gene match: 8.

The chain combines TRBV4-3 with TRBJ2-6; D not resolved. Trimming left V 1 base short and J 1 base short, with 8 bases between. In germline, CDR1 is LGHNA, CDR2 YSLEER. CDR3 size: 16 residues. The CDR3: CASSQGVRSGANVLTF. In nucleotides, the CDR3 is TGCGCCAGCAGCCAAGGGGTGAGGTCTGGGGCCAACGTCCTGACTTTC.

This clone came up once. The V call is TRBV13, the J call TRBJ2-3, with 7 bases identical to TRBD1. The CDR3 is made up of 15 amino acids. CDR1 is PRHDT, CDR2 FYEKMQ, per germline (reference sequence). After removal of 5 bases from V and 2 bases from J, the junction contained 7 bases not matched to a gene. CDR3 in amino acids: CASSTLQGITDTQYF. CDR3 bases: TGTGCCAGCAGCACCTTACAGGGGATCACAGATACGCAGTATTTT.

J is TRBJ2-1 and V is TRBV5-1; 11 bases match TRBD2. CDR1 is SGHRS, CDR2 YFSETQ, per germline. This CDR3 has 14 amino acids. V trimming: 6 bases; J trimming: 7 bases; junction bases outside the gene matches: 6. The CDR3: CASMGLAVQNEQFF. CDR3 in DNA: TGCGCCAGCATGGGACTAGCGGTACAAAATGAGCAGTTCTTC.

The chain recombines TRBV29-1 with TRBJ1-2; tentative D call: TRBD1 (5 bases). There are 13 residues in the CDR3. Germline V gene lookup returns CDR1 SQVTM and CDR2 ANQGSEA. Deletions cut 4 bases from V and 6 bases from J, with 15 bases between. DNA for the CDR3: TGCAGCGTTGTCCAGGGTGGATTTGATGGCTACACCTTC. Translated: CSVVQGGFDGYTF.

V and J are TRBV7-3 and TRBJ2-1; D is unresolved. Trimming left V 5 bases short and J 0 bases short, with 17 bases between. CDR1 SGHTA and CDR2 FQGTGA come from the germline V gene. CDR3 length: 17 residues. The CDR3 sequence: CASSPAALFSSYNEQFF. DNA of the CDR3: TGTGCCAGCAGCCCCGCGGCACTATTCAGCTCCTACAATGAGCAGTTCTTC.

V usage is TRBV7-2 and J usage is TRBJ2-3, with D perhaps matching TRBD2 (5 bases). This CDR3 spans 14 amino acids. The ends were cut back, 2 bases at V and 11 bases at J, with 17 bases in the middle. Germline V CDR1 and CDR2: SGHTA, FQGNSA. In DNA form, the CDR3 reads TGTGCCAGCAGCTTAAGAGGTGGGAGTGCTGTGCAGTATTTT. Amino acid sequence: CASSLRGGSAVQYF.

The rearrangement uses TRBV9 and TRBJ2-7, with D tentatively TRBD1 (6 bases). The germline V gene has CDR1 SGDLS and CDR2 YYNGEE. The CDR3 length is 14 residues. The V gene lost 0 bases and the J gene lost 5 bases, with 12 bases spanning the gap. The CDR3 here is CASSVGRGLDEQYF. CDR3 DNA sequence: TGTGCCAGCAGCGTAGGCAGGGGATTGGACGAGCAGTACTTC. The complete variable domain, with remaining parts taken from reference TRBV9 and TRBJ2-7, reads DSGVTQTPKHLITATGQRVTLRCSPRSGDLSVYWYQQSLDQGLQFLIQYYNGEERAKGNILERFSAQQFPDLHSELNLSSLELGDSALYFCASSVGRGLDEQYFGPGTRLTVT.

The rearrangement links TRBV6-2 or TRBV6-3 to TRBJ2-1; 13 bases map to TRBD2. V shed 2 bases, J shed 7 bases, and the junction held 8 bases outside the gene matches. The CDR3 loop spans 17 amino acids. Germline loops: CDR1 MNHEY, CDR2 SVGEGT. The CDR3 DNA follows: TGTGCCAGCAGTTACGGACTAGCGGGAGCCTTGAATAATGAGCAGTTCTTC. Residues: CASSYGLAGALNNEQFF.

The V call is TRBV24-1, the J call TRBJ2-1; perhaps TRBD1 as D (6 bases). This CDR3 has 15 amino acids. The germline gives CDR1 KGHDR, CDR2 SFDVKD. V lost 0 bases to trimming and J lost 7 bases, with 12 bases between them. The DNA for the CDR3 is TGTGCCACCAGTGATTTGCCAGGGGAAGTAAATGAGCAGTTCTTC. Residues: CATSDLPGEVNEQFF.

CDR3 coding DNA: TGTGCCAGCAGTGCATGGGGTTTTGGGAGATCGAACACCGGGGAGCTGTTTTTT. Amino acid sequence: CASSAWGFGRSNTGELFF. The rearrangement joins TRBV6-1 to TRBJ2-2, with a weak D call TRBD2 (5 bases). The CDR3 is 18 amino acids. V shed 4 bases and J shed 0 bases, with 18 bases lying between them. Germline values: CDR1 MNHNS, CDR2 SASEGT.

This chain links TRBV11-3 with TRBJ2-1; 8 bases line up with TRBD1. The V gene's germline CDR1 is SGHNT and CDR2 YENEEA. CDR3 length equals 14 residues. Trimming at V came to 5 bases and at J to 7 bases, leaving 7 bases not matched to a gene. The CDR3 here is CASSPGQGSNEQFF. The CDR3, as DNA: TGTGCCAGCAGCCCTGGACAGGGTTCGAATGAGCAGTTCTTC.

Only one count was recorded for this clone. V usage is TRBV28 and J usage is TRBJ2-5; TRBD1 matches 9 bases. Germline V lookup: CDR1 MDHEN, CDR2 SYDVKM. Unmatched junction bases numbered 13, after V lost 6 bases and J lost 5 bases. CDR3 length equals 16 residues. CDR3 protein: CASRPPGTGSAETQYF. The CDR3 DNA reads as TGTGCCAGCAGACCCCCCGGGACAGGGTCCGCGGAGACCCAGTACTTC.

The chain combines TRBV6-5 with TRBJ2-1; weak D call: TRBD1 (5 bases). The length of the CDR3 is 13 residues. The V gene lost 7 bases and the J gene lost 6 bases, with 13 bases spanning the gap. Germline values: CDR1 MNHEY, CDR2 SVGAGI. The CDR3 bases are TGTGCCAGCACCCCCCCCAGGGCCAATGAGCAGTTCTTC. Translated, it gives CASTPPRANEQFF.

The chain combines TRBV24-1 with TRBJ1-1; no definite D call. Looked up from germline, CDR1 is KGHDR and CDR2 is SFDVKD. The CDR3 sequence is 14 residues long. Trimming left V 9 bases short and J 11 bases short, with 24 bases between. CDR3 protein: CATSGDTSPSGAFF. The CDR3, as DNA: TGTGCCACCTCCGGTGACACGTCGCCCTCGGGGGCTTTCTTT.